This entry lists 2 T cell receptor beta chains sequenced from one sample in a study of cytomegalovirus exposure and HLA in healthy donors. The study ran its PCR with 60 Vbeta and 13 Jbeta primers. TCRdb keeps only in-frame clones here, not all; method: immunoSEQ multiplex PCR. The sample has around 130,000 clones; 70% to 80% are singletons. Sequencing was done on a sample of PBMCs. The receptor source for this set is a young man in good health and CMV-seronegative.

J is TRBJ2-7 and V is TRBV15; a possible D gene is TRBD1 (6 bases). This CDR3 has 14 amino acids. Germline CDR1 reads LNHNV; CDR2 reads YYDKDF (reference sequence). Deletions cut 3 bases from V and 2 bases from J, with 11 bases between. The CDR3 loop is CATSRMGATYEQYF. CDR3 DNA sequence: TGTGCCACCAGCAGGATGGGGGCGACCTACGAGCAGTACTTC.

The chain carries TRBV19 and TRBJ2-2; D gene ambiguous. The CDR3 consists of 13 residues. Trimming stripped 5 bases from V and 1 base from J, with 5 bases between. Germline lookup yields CDR1 LNHDA and CDR2 SQIVND (reference sequence). CDR3 nucleotide sequence: TGTGCCAGTAGTCCACTGAACACCGGGGAGCTGTTTTTT. The encoded protein is CASSPLNTGELFF.